The 23 T cell receptor beta chains reported below all come from one sample, sequenced in a study of human T cells and chemical hapten exposure. TCRdb processed the RACE reads anew with MiXCR; each CDR3 protein has one entry. The sample carries around 200,000 distinct CDR3 sequences, around 30% recorded once. The time point denotes: pre-sensitization, week 0. Treatment here: therapeutic diphenylcyclopropenone sensitization with weekly scalp DPC. The source material was whole blood, sampled in connection with sensitization to the hapten diphenylcyclopropenone (DPC). These receptors came from a woman aged 25 to 39 with alopecia areata. Some clones in this sample may be carry-over from other donors' samples.

The V gene is TRBV20-1, the J gene TRBJ2-3; D might be TRBD2 (5 bases). CDR1 is DFQATT and CDR2 is SNEGSKA in the germline V gene (reference sequence). The CDR3 is 13 residues long. V was cut by 5 bases and J by 5 bases, with 14 bases left in between. CDR3 nucleotide sequence: TGCAGTGCTCCGACCCGGGGAGTAGATACGCAGTATTTT. Residues: CSAPTRGVDTQYF.

The chain couples TRBV4-1 to TRBJ2-3, with D unresolved. V lost 0 bases and J 0 bases, leaving 10 bases between the germline ends. CDR3 size: 16 residues. Germline V lookup: CDR1 MGHRA, CDR2 YSYEKL. CDR3: CASSQEPYTSTDTQYF. The DNA of the CDR3 is TGCGCCAGCAGCCAAGAACCCTATACTAGCACAGATACGCAGTATTTT.

This clonotype showed up just a few times. This chain connects TRBV28 to TRBJ1-5, with 7 nucleotides matching TRBD1. Germline V gene lookup returns CDR1 MDHEN and CDR2 SYDVKM. CDR3 length equals 15 residues. V lost 5 bases to trimming and J lost 6 bases; unmatched junction nucleotides: 10. CDR3: CASSLTGETSQPQHF. In nucleotides, the CDR3 is TGTGCCAGCAGTCTCACAGGGGAAACGAGTCAGCCCCAGCATTTT.

This clonotype was seen more than once but under ten times. This sequence joins TRBV18 and TRBJ2-1; 8 nucleotides line up with TRBD1. The CDR3 totals 15 residues. V lost 2 bases, J lost 6 bases, and 6 bases stayed unmatched. Germline V CDR1 and CDR2: KGHSH, LQKENI. Here the CDR3 DNA reads TGTGCCAGCTCACCAGGACAGGGAAGTGTCAATGAGCAGTTCTTC. This sequence encodes CASSPGQGSVNEQFF.

Details on this clonotype: An end of the junction does not agree with germline; a read error may underlie this. The V and J genes are TRBV29-1 and TRBJ1-2; D is ambiguous. Germline lookup yields CDR1 SQVTM and CDR2 ANQGSEA. This CDR3 is 12 amino acids long. CDR3 nucleotide sequence: TGCAGCGGTGAAGGAGGTGGCTATGGCTACACCTTC. Its protein is CSGEGGGYGYTF.

CDR3 amino acids: CASSLLPRGVGTDTQYF. The CDR3 region has the DNA TGTGCCAGCAGCTTATTGCCCCGCGGGGTTGGAACAGATACGCAGTATTTT. V and J are TRBV7-2 and TRBJ2-3; possible D gene TRBD2, 6 bases. The CDR3 length is 17 residues. Germline values: CDR1 SGHTA, CDR2 FQGNSA. V gave up 2 bases and J gave up 3 bases, with 18 bases separating them. Full variable domain (outside the CDR3, taken from reference TRBV7-2 and TRBJ2-3): GAGVSQSPSNKVTEKGKDVELRCDPISGHTALYWYRQSLGQGLEFLIYFQGNSAPDKSGLPSDRFSAERTGGSVSTLTIQRTQQEDSAVYLCASSLLPRGVGTDTQYFGPGTRLTVL.

This clonotype was recorded a few times. The chain is built from TRBV7-2 and TRBJ2-7, with TRBD1 as a possible D gene (6 bases). V was trimmed by 6 bases and J by 6 bases, leaving 12 bases between them. CDR1 and CDR2 from the germline V gene are SGHTA and FQGNSA. The CDR3 runs 12 residues. For the CDR3, the DNA is TGTGCCAGCAGGGAATTAGGGGGCGAGCAGTACTTC. This sequence encodes CASRELGGEQYF.

The chain joins TRBV6-4 to TRBJ2-1; 12 bases align to TRBD2. Germline V gene data show CDR1 as MRHNA and CDR2 as SNTAGT. V shed 4 bases, J shed 7 bases, and the junction held 8 bases outside the gene matches. The CDR3 is 16 residues long. The CDR3 DNA is TGTGCCAGCAGTGGAGGCCGACTAGCGGGGGTGAATGAGCAGTTCTTC. It codes for CASSGGRLAGVNEQFF.

The chain couples TRBV28 to TRBJ2-5; D tentatively reads TRBD1 or TRBD2 (6 bases each). CDR3 size: 16 residues. Germline V gives CDR1 MDHEN, CDR2 SYDVKM. Trimming left V 6 bases short and J 4 bases short, with 21 bases between. CDR3 amino acids: CASSGGPAGRVETQYF. Written as DNA, the CDR3 is TGTGCCAGCAGCGGGGGCCCGGCGGGACGAGTAGAGACCCAGTACTTC.

The rearrangement links TRBV20-1 to TRBJ1-6, with no clear D. Germline loops: CDR1 DFQATT, CDR2 SNEGSKA (reference sequence). CDR3 size: 14 residues. V was shortened by 0 bases and J by 6 bases, with 9 bases between the two germline ends. CDR3 nucleotides: TGCAGTGCTAGAGATTATACGGTTAATTCACCCCTCCACTTT. Its protein is CSARDYTVNSPLHF.

This clonotype was found a few times. V is TRBV28 and J is TRBJ2-1; D ambiguous. The CDR3 consists of 13 residues. The germline V gene has CDR1 MDHEN and CDR2 SYDVKM. Trimming took 3 bases from V and 4 from J, leaving 7 bases between them. CDR3 protein: CASSFFGYNEQFF. Written as DNA, the CDR3 is TGTGCCAGCAGTTTTTTCGGTTACAATGAGCAGTTCTTC.

This clonotype was observed a handful of times. The chain has TRBV11-2 and TRBJ1-2, with unresolved D. The CDR3 length is 12 residues. Trimming removed 6 bases at V and 4 bases at J, with 9 bases between. Germline CDR1 is SGHAT and CDR2 is FQNNGV. The CDR3 region is CASSPLGYGYTF. The CDR3 DNA reads as TGTGCCAGCAGTCCACTCGGCTATGGCTACACCTTC.

Of note for this clonotype: This may be a read error, as it is one base from a much larger clone. The rearrangement joins TRBV27 to TRBJ1-1, with D possibly matching TRBD1 (5 bases). Germline CDR1 reads MNHEY; CDR2 reads SMNVEV (reference sequence). The CDR3 sequence is 13 residues long. The CDR3 reads CASSLTPDTEASF. The CDR3 coding sequence is TGTGCCAGCAGTTTAACCCCGGACACTGAAGCTTCCTTT.

The J gene is TRBJ2-1, the V gene TRBV20-1, with TRBD1 matching over 7 bases. The germline V gene encodes CDR1 DFQATT and CDR2 SNEGSKA (reference sequence). This CDR3 is built from 13 residues. V lost 5 bases to trimming and J lost 10 bases; unmatched junction nucleotides: 11. This CDR3 is CSALGRGPQEQFF. The CDR3 DNA follows: TGCAGTGCTCTCGGAAGGGGGCCCCAAGAGCAGTTCTTC.

The chain uses TRBV20-1 and TRBJ2-3, with 8 bases identical to TRBD2. In germline, CDR1 is DFQATT, CDR2 SNEGSKA (reference sequence). V gave up 2 bases and J gave up 0 bases; unmatched junction bases: 1. This CDR3 spans 14 amino acids. The CDR3 spells CSARLAGSTDTQYF. CDR3 DNA: TGCAGTGCTAGATTAGCGGGAAGCACAGATACGCAGTATTTT.

The chain combines TRBV5-1 with TRBJ2-2; D is uncertain. The germline CDR1 and CDR2 sequences are SGHRS and YFSETQ. V was shortened by 3 bases and J by 1 base, with 13 bases between the two germline ends. This CDR3 region has 16 residues. Here the CDR3 reads CASSSHSRKNTGELFF. CDR3 bases: TGCGCCAGCAGCTCCCATTCCCGGAAGAACACCGGGGAGCTGTTTTTT. Looking up the rest from reference TRBV5-1 and TRBJ2-2 gives the full variable domain: KAGVTQTPRYLIKTRGQQVTLSCSPISGHRSVSWYQQTPGQGLQFLFEYFSETQRNKGNFPGRFSGRQFSNSRSEMNVSTLELGDSALYLCASSSHSRKNTGELFFGEGSRLTVL.

This chain joins TRBV4-3 and TRBJ2-7; possibly TRBD2 for D (5 bases). Germline V gives CDR1 LGHNA, CDR2 YSLEER. CDR3 length: 15 residues. Trimming cost V 0 bases and J 4 bases, with 13 bases left between them. Written as DNA, the CDR3 is TGCGCCAGCAGCCAAGAAGACACCGGAGGATACGAGCAGTACTTC. This sequence encodes CASSQEDTGGYEQYF.

In this sample, this clonotype turned up a few times. This sequence joins TRBV6-6 and TRBJ1-1; TRBD1 matches at 7 bases. Germline CDR1 and CDR2: MNHNY and SVGAGI (reference sequence). The CDR3 is 17 residues long. J lost 5 bases, V lost 2 bases, and 14 bases had no gene match. The CDR3 nucleotides are TGTGCCAGCAGTTACGCTCGGATAGGGGGCGCGGGAACTGAAGCTTTCTTT. Its translation is CASSYARIGGAGTEAFF.

The gene calls are TRBV3-1 and TRBJ2-1; D is uncertain. Germline V gene lookup returns CDR1 LGHDT and CDR2 YNNKEL (reference sequence). The CDR3 runs to 13 residues. V was pared by 0 bases and J by 9 bases, with 9 bases between. CDR3 residues: CASSQEYRSEQFF. In DNA, the CDR3 is TGTGCCAGCAGCCAAGAGTATAGGAGTGAGCAGTTCTTC.

This clonotype was recorded at least ten times. The chain joins TRBV29-1 to TRBJ2-3; no definite D call. In germline, CDR1 is SQVTM, CDR2 ANQGSEA. Trimming shortened V by 5 bases and J by 2 bases, and 5 bases separated the two germline ends. The CDR3 has 11 amino acids. DNA for the CDR3: TGCAGCGTTTCTCTCACAGATACGCAGTATTTT. This encodes CSVSLTDTQYF.

The table lists this clonotype with a few counts. The chain is built from TRBV20-1 and TRBJ2-1; 7 bases align to TRBD2. V lost 2 bases and J lost 3; bases outside the gene matches: 4. The CDR3 loop spans 14 amino acids. Germline-derived CDR1 and CDR2 are DFQATT and SNEGSKA (reference sequence). The CDR3 region is CSARRREIYNEQFF. The DNA of the CDR3 is TGCAGTGCTAGACGGCGGGAGATCTACAATGAGCAGTTCTTC.

This chain uses TRBV28 with TRBJ2-7, with TRBD2 matching 9 bases. CDR1 MDHEN and CDR2 SYDVKM come from the germline V gene. J lost 2 bases, V lost 5 bases, and 7 bases had no gene match. The CDR3 sequence is 15 residues long. The CDR3 DNA reads TGTGCCAGCAGTCCCACTAGCGGGTATACCTACGAGCAGTACTTC. It codes for CASSPTSGYTYEQYF.

The chain combines TRBV29-1 with TRBJ2-2; TRBD2 agrees at 7 bases. The CDR3 is 14 amino acids. Germline assignment: CDR1 SQVTM and CDR2 ANQGSEA. The J segment lost 1 base and the V segment lost 4 bases, leaving 3 bases of the junction unmatched. CDR3 sequence (DNA): TGCAGCGTTGGGGAGCGGGGGAACACCGGGGAGCTGTTTTTT. The encoded protein is CSVGERGNTGELFF.